This passage covers 29 T cell receptor beta chains from one sample sequenced in a study of blood T cell repertoires in COVID-19. Profiling relied on immunoSEQ multiplex PCR, and the TCRdb table lists in-frame clones only, not all of them. This table holds 80,000 to 100,000 clones, under 80% found once. Input material: peripheral blood. These receptors originate from a human donor in a cohort sampled during active COVID-19.

This sequence joins TRBV28 and TRBJ1-2, with D perhaps TRBD1 (5 bases). Germline V CDR1 and CDR2: MDHEN, SYDVKM. Trimming removed 7 bases at V and 3 bases at J, with 18 bases between. This CDR3 spans 15 amino acids. The CDR3 nucleotides are TGTGCCAGCACGATGACATTCGCGGGGGACTATGGCTACACCTTC. Translated: CASTMTFAGDYGYTF.

This clone appeared once. This chain joins TRBV11-2 and TRBJ2-2, with TRBD1 as a possible D gene (5 bases). The CDR3 extends over 16 amino acids. Germline CDR1 SGHAT, CDR2 FQNNGV. V dropped 2 bases and J dropped 3 bases, with 13 bases sitting between them. CDR3 sequence: CASSLLDRLYTGELFF. CDR3 DNA sequence: TGTGCCAGCAGCTTATTAGACAGACTTTACACCGGGGAGCTGTTTTTT.

This chain links TRBV6-2 or TRBV6-3 with TRBJ2-7; 7 bases are a match to TRBD2. The germline V gene has CDR1 MNHEY and CDR2 SVGEGT. V shed 8 bases and J 7 bases; nucleotides not matched to a gene: 11. The CDR3 has 13 residues. The CDR3 nucleotides are TGTGCCAGCGGTTTAAGCGGGACGAGGGAGCAGTACGTC. Translating it yields CASGLSGTREQYV.

This clone occurred many times. J is TRBJ2-7 and V is TRBV28, with D maybe TRBD1 (6 bases). The CDR3 is 14 residues long. V lost 5 bases and J lost 4, with 15 bases in between. In germline, CDR1 is MDHEN, CDR2 SYDVKM. The CDR3: CASSPHTGSYEQYF. The CDR3 DNA sequence: TGTGCCAGCAGTCCTCATACAGGGTCTTACGAGCAGTACTTC.

The rearrangement uses TRBV6-5 and TRBJ1-3; D is ambiguous. The V gene's germline CDR1 is MNHEY and CDR2 SVGAGI. V lost 6 bases and J 9 bases, leaving 12 bases between the germline ends. The CDR3 has 12 residues. CDR3 sequence reads: CASRELRGTIYF. As DNA, the CDR3 is TGTGCCAGCAGGGAGCTACGGGGCACCATATATTTT.

V usage is TRBV29-1 and J usage is TRBJ2-3, with TRBD1 matching 9 bases. The CDR3 runs 14 residues. CDR1 and CDR2 from the germline V gene are SQVTM and ANQGSEA. V shed 5 bases and J 6 bases; nucleotides not matched to a gene: 9. The CDR3 DNA is TGCAGCGTTAAATCTGGACAGGGGCATGATACGCAGTATTTT. It is translated as CSVKSGQGHDTQYF.

Remarks on this clone: In the same sample, other DNA sequences code for this CDR3. The V and J genes are TRBV10-3 and TRBJ1-4; maybe TRBD1 (5 bases). The CDR3 covers 19 residues. V lost 7 bases and J 0 bases, leaving 24 bases between the germline ends. Germline values: CDR1 ENHRY, CDR2 SYGVKD. The DNA for the CDR3 is TGTGCCATCAAAGTGGTGCCAAAGATCCAGGGCACAACTAATGAAAAACTGTTTTTT. Amino acid sequence: CAIKVVPKIQGTTNEKLFF.

The J gene is TRBJ2-3, the V gene TRBV20-1, with D perhaps matching TRBD1 (5 bases). This CDR3 is built from 17 residues. Germline CDR1 is DFQATT and CDR2 is SNEGSKA (reference sequence). Trimming cost V 3 bases and J 2 bases, with 21 bases left between them. The CDR3 DNA is TGCAGTGCTAGTCTGATGGGGCGGAAACCCGACACAGATACGCAGTATTTT. Residues: CSASLMGRKPDTDTQYF.

This chain links TRBV6-6 with TRBJ2-1; the D is unclear. Germline V gives CDR1 MNHNY, CDR2 SVGAGI (reference sequence). V was trimmed by 0 bases and J by 6 bases, leaving 12 bases between them. The CDR3 has 15 amino acids. This CDR3 reads CASSYSDSESNEQFF. In DNA, the CDR3 is TGTGCCAGCAGTTACTCAGACTCAGAATCCAATGAGCAGTTCTTC.

This clone appeared a single time. The V and J genes are TRBV5-1 and TRBJ2-3, with 7 nucleotides matching TRBD2. V was clipped by 3 bases and J by 0 bases; unmatched bases: 7. The CDR3 covers 16 residues. Germline V lookup: CDR1 SGHRS, CDR2 YFSETQ. The CDR3 spells CASSSLLGGSTDTQYF. CDR3 coding DNA: TGCGCCAGCAGCTCGCTCCTGGGGGGGAGCACAGATACGCAGTATTTT.

In this sample, this clone turned up once. This chain uses TRBV15 with TRBJ2-3; weak D call: TRBD2 (5 bases). The V gene's germline CDR1 is LNHNV and CDR2 YYDKDF (reference sequence). This CDR3 spans 13 amino acids. Trimming removed 5 bases at V and 1 base at J, with 7 bases between. In nucleotides, the CDR3 is TGTGCCACCAGCGTCGGGGGCACAGATACGCAGTATTTT. This gives the protein CATSVGGTDTQYF.

CDR3 residues: CASSNDRGPYEQYF. CDR3 nucleotides: TGTGCCAGTAGTAATGACAGGGGGCCCTACGAGCAGTACTTC. The chain uses TRBV19 and TRBJ2-7; 10 bases match TRBD1. The length of the CDR3 is 14 residues. Germline CDR1 and CDR2: LNHDA and SQIVND (reference sequence). Germline trimming cut 4 bases from V and 2 bases from J; bases unmatched to any gene: 2.

This chain uses TRBV18 with TRBJ1-3, with 7 bases fitting TRBD1. This CDR3 is 16 amino acids long. Germline V gene lookup returns CDR1 KGHSH and CDR2 LQKENI. V lost 5 bases and J lost 0; bases outside the gene matches: 7. CDR3 sequence reads: CASSETRDSSGNTIYF. The CDR3 region has the DNA TGTGCCAGCTCAGAGACGAGGGACAGCTCTGGAAACACCATATATTTT.

The chain is built from TRBV10-3 and TRBJ2-1; TRBD2 agrees at 8 bases. The V and J ends lost 0 bases and 6 bases, in that order; junction bases with no gene match: 1. The germline gives CDR1 ENHRY, CDR2 SYGVKD. This CDR3 region has 14 residues. Here the CDR3 reads CAISESLAGNEQFF. The CDR3 nucleotides are TGTGCCATCAGTGAGTCTCTAGCGGGCAATGAGCAGTTCTTC.

The chain has TRBV20-1 and TRBJ1-6; D gene unclear. The length of the CDR3 is 14 residues. Trimming removed 3 bases from V and 4 bases from J, with 10 bases in between. Germline lookup yields CDR1 DFQATT and CDR2 SNEGSKA (reference sequence). CDR3 amino acids: CSASVGGYNSPLHF. The CDR3 DNA is TGCAGTGCTAGTGTCGGCGGATATAATTCACCCCTCCACTTT.

The sample holds many counts of this clone. V gene TRBV4-1 combines with J gene TRBJ2-5; maybe TRBD2 (5 bases). The germline CDR1 and CDR2 sequences are MGHRA and YSYEKL. The germline V and J ends were trimmed by 0 bases and 4 bases, with 12 bases remaining between them. CDR3 length equals 15 residues. The CDR3 nucleotides read TGCGCCAGCAGCCAAGATTCCGGGGATGGAGAGACCCAGTACTTC. It codes for CASSQDSGDGETQYF.

J is TRBJ1-2 and V is TRBV3-1 (or the pseudogene TRBV3-2); D uncertain. This CDR3 has 13 residues. V lost 0 bases and J lost 5, with 7 bases in between. CDR1 and CDR2 from the germline V gene are LGHDT and YNNKEL (reference sequence). CDR3 region: CASSQDGGYGYTF. The CDR3 DNA reads as TGTGCCAGCAGCCAAGATGGAGGGTATGGCTACACCTTC.

This clone came up many times. The chain combines TRBV9 with TRBJ1-5; D ambiguous. Germline assignment: CDR1 SGDLS and CDR2 YYNGEE. Trimming removed 0 bases from V and 7 bases from J, with 14 bases in between. This CDR3 is built from 15 residues. CDR3: CASSVGAGPGQPQHF. The CDR3 DNA reads as TGTGCCAGCAGCGTAGGAGCGGGTCCGGGGCAGCCCCAGCATTTT.

The gene calls are TRBV3-1 (or the pseudogene TRBV3-2) and TRBJ2-3; 8 bases line up with TRBD2. CDR3 length: 15 amino acids. The V segment lost 3 bases and the J segment 0 bases; nucleotides outside the gene matches: 2. Germline CDR1 and CDR2: LGHDT and YNNKEL (reference sequence). CDR3 DNA sequence: TGTGCCAGCAGCCACGGGGGGGGTAGCACAGATACGCAGTATTTT. This sequence encodes CASSHGGGSTDTQYF.

The V call is TRBV6-4, the J call TRBJ2-2, with D maybe TRBD1 (6 bases). The V end was cut by 4 bases, the J end by 13 bases, with 16 bases between. The V gene's germline CDR1 is MRHNA and CDR2 SNTAGT. There are 13 residues in the CDR3. The CDR3 region has the DNA TGTGCCAGCAGTGGGACAGAACTAAAAGGGCTGTTTTTT. This translates into CASSGTELKGLFF.

The chain recombines TRBV5-1 with TRBJ2-1, with 12 bases fitting TRBD1. Unmatched junction bases numbered 20, after V lost 9 bases and J lost 7 bases. This CDR3 is 18 amino acids long. Germline V lookup: CDR1 SGHRS, CDR2 YFSETQ. CDR3 coding DNA: TGCGCCACCCGGCCGGGACAGGGGGCAGGCGGGAAGGGGAATGAGCAGTTCTTC. Translation gives CATRPGQGAGGKGNEQFF.

This clone was recorded once. The chain links TRBV7-3 to TRBJ1-1; 8 bases align to TRBD1. V lost 3 bases, J lost 2 bases, and 8 bases stayed unmatched. Germline CDR1 is SGHTA and CDR2 is FQGTGA. The CDR3 length is 16 residues. CDR3 coding DNA: TGTGCCAGCAGCTTTGGGACAGGCAGGGGAAACACTGAAGCTTTCTTT. This encodes CASSFGTGRGNTEAFF.

The J gene is TRBJ2-3, the V gene TRBV10-3; possibly TRBD2 for D (5 bases). Germline values: CDR1 ENHRY, CDR2 SYGVKD. V lost 6 bases to trimming and J lost 2 bases, with 12 bases between them. This CDR3 comprises 14 residues. The CDR3, as DNA: TGTGCCATCAGGCCGCGGGCGATCACAGATACGCAGTATTTT. As protein: CAIRPRAITDTQYF.

The V call is TRBV23-1, the J call TRBJ2-1, with D possibly being TRBD1 (6 bases). TRBV23-1 belongs to the ORF category, with a function that is uncertain. Trimming took off 8 bases at V and 9 bases at J, with 17 bases between the two ends. This CDR3 comprises 13 residues. CDR3 nucleotide sequence: TGCGCCAGCCGGACAGCCCCCAACGGTGAGCAGTTCTTC. Translating gives CASRTAPNGEQFF.

As for this clone: Sequence at one end of the junction differs from germline and may be a read error. The chain carries TRBV4-1 and TRBJ2-1, with D hard to call. This CDR3 region has 15 residues. The germline CDR1 and CDR2 sequences are MGHRA and YSYEKL. The CDR3 bases are TGCGCCAGCAGCGAAGAGGAGAGCTCCTACAATGAGCAGTTCTTC. Its translation: CASSEEESSYNEQFF.

The CDR3 DNA sequence: TGTGCCAGCAGTACTTCTGGGGCCAACGTCCTGACTTTC. It is translated as CASSTSGANVLTF. The rearrangement joins TRBV9 to TRBJ2-6; D gene ambiguous. CDR1 and CDR2 from the germline V gene are SGDLS and YYNGEE. The ends were cut back, 5 bases at V and 1 base at J, with 4 bases in the middle. This CDR3 comprises 13 residues.

The chain couples TRBV18 to TRBJ1-2; unclear D gene. Trimming took off 3 bases at V and 4 bases at J, with 12 bases between the two ends. CDR3 size: 14 residues. The V gene's germline CDR1 is KGHSH and CDR2 LQKENI. As DNA, the CDR3 is TGTGCCAGCTCACCTGGACGGGATTCCTATGGCTACACCTTC. This sequence encodes CASSPGRDSYGYTF.

The CDR3 sequence is CASSSQGYTDTQYF. DNA of the CDR3: TGCGCCAGCAGCTCCCAGGGTTACACAGATACGCAGTATTTT. This rearrangement joins TRBV5-1 to TRBJ2-3; D possibly corresponds to TRBD1 (5 bases). The CDR3 runs to 14 residues. V lost 3 bases to trimming and J lost 2 bases, with 10 bases between them. From germline, CDR1 is SGHRS and CDR2 YFSETQ. Together with reference TRBV5-1 and TRBJ2-3, the CDR3 gives the full variable domain: KAGVTQTPRYLIKTRGQQVTLSCSPISGHRSVSWYQQTPGQGLQFLFEYFSETQRNKGNFPGRFSGRQFSNSRSEMNVSTLELGDSALYLCASSSQGYTDTQYFGPGTRLTVL.

The rearrangement joins TRBV11-2 to TRBJ2-7, with a tentative D call TRBD1 (5 bases). Germline V gene data show CDR1 as SGHAT and CDR2 as FQNNGV. Trimming shortened V by 5 bases and J by 3 bases, and 17 bases separated the two germline ends. The CDR3 is made up of 15 amino acids. DNA of the CDR3: TGTGCCAGCAGCCCAGACCCGGTGACAGACTACGAGCAGTACGTC. As protein: CASSPDPVTDYEQYV.